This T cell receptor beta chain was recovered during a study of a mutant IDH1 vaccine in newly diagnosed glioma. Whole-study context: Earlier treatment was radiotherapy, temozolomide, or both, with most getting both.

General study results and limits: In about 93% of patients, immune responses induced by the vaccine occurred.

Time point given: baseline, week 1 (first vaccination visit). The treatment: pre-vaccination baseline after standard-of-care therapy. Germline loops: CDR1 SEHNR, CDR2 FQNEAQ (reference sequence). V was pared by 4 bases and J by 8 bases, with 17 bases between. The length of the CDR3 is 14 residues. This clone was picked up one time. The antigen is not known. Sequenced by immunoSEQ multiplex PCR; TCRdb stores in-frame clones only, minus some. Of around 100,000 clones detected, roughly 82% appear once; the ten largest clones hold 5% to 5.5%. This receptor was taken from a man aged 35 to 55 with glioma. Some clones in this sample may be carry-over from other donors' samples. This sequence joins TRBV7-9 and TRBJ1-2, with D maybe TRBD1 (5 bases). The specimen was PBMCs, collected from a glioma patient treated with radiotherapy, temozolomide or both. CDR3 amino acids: CASSSYNGAGGYTF. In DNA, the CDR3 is TGTGCCAGCAGCTCGTATAACGGGGCAGGGGGCTACACCTTC.